This TCR beta chain was obtained from a study of blood T cell repertoires in COVID-19. Study-wide context: PBMCs, B-cell-depleted T cells, or T cells were the source of the cDNA or gDNA that made up the material.

Patients at the Seattle site were enrolled during active infection and followed longitudinally. V dropped 3 bases and J dropped 8; count of bases not matched to a gene: 9. The CDR3 runs to 16 residues. CDR1 is SGHTA and CDR2 is FQGTGA in the germline V gene. As processed by the authors: Amplification with reference gene primers provided the estimates of nucleated cell counts. TCRdb's copy holds only in-frame clones and misses some; the assay was immunoSEQ multiplex PCR. The DNA gave D and trimming, while V, J and clone size come from that table. In the table there are roughly 120,000 clones, roughly 74% of which are singletons.

What was sequenced was peripheral blood. This sequence originates from an elderly man with COVID-19, enrolled during active disease. V gene TRBV7-3 combines with J gene TRBJ2-1; 11 nucleotides line up with TRBD2. CDR3 DNA: TGTGCCAGCAGCTTTTTAGCGGGAGGGCCTAGCCATGAGCAGTTCTTC. Translated, it gives CASSFLAGGPSHEQFF.